Included here is one T cell receptor (beta chain) sequence, with context. Antigen: not known. This sample stems from a study of human versus mouse CDR3 diversity and MHC coevolution. Clones were read by immunoSEQ multiplex PCR, and TCRdb kept only the in-frame ones, dropping some. Of about 81,000 clones listed, about 94% are singletons. Study results and limitations: Mice had fewer CDR3 deletions and insertions than humans on average.

Germline CDR1 MNHEY, CDR2 SMNVEV (reference sequence). The CDR3 is 14 amino acids. Between the trimmed V and J ends, which lost 6 bases and 2 bases, there was a span of 10 bases. The gene calls are TRBV27 and TRBJ1-4, with D hard to call. Input material: naive CD4+ T cells from blood. Specified subset: CD45RO-negative CD62L-positive naive CD4 T cells. The TCR originated in a person aged 30 to 70 in good health. This CDR3 is CASRPRETNEKLFF. The CDR3 region has the DNA TGTGCCAGCAGGCCACGGGAGACTAATGAAAAACTGTTTTTT.